These 27 T cell receptor beta chains originate from one sample sequenced in a study of immune heterogeneity within non-small cell lung tumors. As template, the study used bulk tumor genomic DNA at 550 to 700 ng per sample. Surgeons took several biopsies per primary tumor, spaced far apart, during surgery. Enrolled patients presented with newly diagnosed, previously untreated non-small cell lung cancer and underwent curative surgery. A first 10-cycle multiplex round used 32 V-gene and 13 J-gene primers on TCR beta CDR3. TCRdb itself ran the multiplex PCR reads through MiXCR, one entry per CDR3 protein. The sample lists 14,000 to 15,000 distinct CDR3 sequences, less than 35% occurring once. Sequences were obtained from lung tumor tissue. Receptor source: a man in his forties or fifties with non-small cell lung cancer.

This clonotype was observed a single time. One end of the junction does not line up with germline, which may come from a read error. The chain links TRBV20-1 to TRBJ2-1; TRBD2 is a possible D gene (6 bases). Per germline, CDR1 DFQATT and CDR2 SNEGSKA (reference sequence). The CDR3 runs 13 residues. CDR3 in amino acids: CSDRALATFEQFF. CDR3 nucleotide sequence: TGCAGTGATAGAGCGCTAGCGACCTTTGAGCAGTTCTTC.

This clonotype was counted only a few times. This chain uses TRBV2 with TRBJ2-5; no definite D call. This CDR3 has 13 residues. Germline lookup yields CDR1 SNHLY and CDR2 FYNNEI. Between the trimmed V and J ends, which lost 4 bases and 6 bases, there was a span of 12 bases. The CDR3 DNA reads TGTGCCAGCAGTGCCGGTGATCAAAAGACCCAGTACTTC. Protein: CASSAGDQKTQYF.

This clonotype was picked up many times. This chain joins TRBV12-3 or TRBV12-4 and TRBJ2-2, with a weak D call TRBD1 (5 bases). With 1 base removed from V and 1 base from J, the gap between germline ends came to 7 bases. The length of the CDR3 is 15 residues. The CDR3 region is CASSLGGGNTGELFF. The CDR3, as DNA: TGTGCCAGCAGTTTAGGGGGCGGGAACACCGGGGAGCTGTTTTTT.

This chain connects TRBV10-3 to TRBJ1-2; D gene uncertain. Germline-derived CDR1 and CDR2 are ENHRY and SYGVKD. This CDR3 has 15 residues. CDR3 loop: CRISESTRTLYAYTF. The CDR3 DNA reads TGTCGCATCAGTGAGTCGACACGCACTCTCTATGCGTACACCTTC.

Of note for this clonotype: This may be a read error, as it is one base from a much larger clone. The chain combines TRBV4-1 with TRBJ2-7; TRBD2 aligns across 9 bases. CDR1 is MGHRA and CDR2 is YSYEKL in the germline V gene. The J segment lost 0 bases and the V segment lost 2 bases, leaving 8 bases of the junction unmatched. This CDR3 contains 17 residues. The CDR3 protein is CASSQSETSGSSYEQYF. The CDR3 region has the DNA TGCGCCAGCAGCCAAAGTGAGACTAGCGGATCCTCCTACGAGCAGTACTTC.

As concerns this clonotype: At one of its ends the junction is not consistent with the germline gene, which may arise from a read error. The rearrangement joins TRBV9 to TRBJ2-3; TRBD1 or TRBD2 may be the D gene (6 bases each). Germline values: CDR1 SGDLS, CDR2 YYNGEE. The CDR3 covers 15 residues. The CDR3 sequence is CARSVGGSGADTQYF. The CDR3 coding sequence is TGTGCCAGAAGCGTAGGGGGTAGCGGCGCAGATACGCAGTATTTT. Based on the CDR3 plus reference TRBV9 and TRBJ2-3, the full variable domain is DSGVTQTPKHLITATGQRVTLRCSPRSGDLSVYWYQQSLDQGLQFLIQYYNGEERAKGNILERFSAQQFPDLHSELNLSSLELGDSALYFCARSVGGSGADTQYFGPGTRLTVL.

This clonotype was recorded many times. This chain joins TRBV6-4 and TRBJ1-1; perhaps TRBD1 as D (6 bases). The germline V and J ends were trimmed by 8 bases and 8 bases, with 9 bases remaining between them. The CDR3 consists of 10 residues. Germline V gene data show CDR1 as MRHNA and CDR2 as SNTAGT. CDR3 in amino acids: CASPGTEAFF. The CDR3 DNA reads as TGTGCCAGCCCCGGGACAGAAGCTTTCTTT.

In the case of this clonotype: A read error is possible here, since a much larger clone lies one base away. CDR3 protein: CASSNGIYEKLFF. DNA for the CDR3: TGTGCCAGCAGTAACGGCATATATGAAAAACTGTTTTTT. The chain carries TRBV27 and TRBJ1-4; no clear D. The CDR3 has 13 amino acids. V dropped 5 bases and J dropped 6 bases, with 10 bases sitting between them. Germline V CDR1 and CDR2: MNHEY, SMNVEV (reference sequence).

The chain links TRBV5-1 to TRBJ2-2; no clear D gene. V lost 4 bases and J 7 bases, leaving 11 bases between the germline ends. The CDR3 totals 13 residues. The germline CDR1 and CDR2 sequences are SGHRS and YFSETQ. The CDR3 nucleotides read TGCGCCAGCAGCCCCACTATTGACGGGGAGCTGTTTTTT. Translated: CASSPTIDGELFF.

As regards this clonotype: It may be a read error: a sequence one base away is much more abundant. The chain employs TRBV20-1 and TRBJ2-7, with TRBD2 as a possible D gene (6 bases). The CDR3 totals 13 residues. Trimming took off 0 bases at V and 10 bases at J, with 16 bases between the two ends. Per the germline V gene, CDR1 is DFQATT and CDR2 is SNEGSKA (reference sequence). The CDR3 bases are TGCAGTGCTAGAGATTCGCGGGATGCCGATCAGTACTTC. This encodes CSARDSRDADQYF.

This clonotype was seen many times. The chain carries TRBV7-2 and TRBJ2-7; D is unresolved. V was trimmed by 5 bases and J by 4 bases, leaving 12 bases between them. The germline V gene has CDR1 SGHTA and CDR2 FQGNSA. The CDR3 contains 13 residues. This CDR3 is CASSLDWLYEQYF. The CDR3 coding sequence is TGTGCCAGCAGCCTAGACTGGTTGTACGAGCAGTACTTC.

Details on this clonotype: A much more abundant neighbour one base away suggests this may be a read error. In this CDR3 the conserved last residue, phenylalanine or tryptophan, is missing, so a read error is likely. The chain uses TRBV6-5 and TRBJ1-5; tentative D call: TRBD1 (6 bases). The V end lost 3 bases, the J end lost 2 bases, and 11 bases lay between the germline ends. The germline gives CDR1 MNHEY, CDR2 SVGAGI. The CDR3 covers 15 residues. The CDR3 reads CASSYSGVGNQPQHY. CDR3 bases: TGTGCCAGCAGTTATTCAGGGGTAGGCAATCAGCCCCAGCATTAT.

This clonotype came up many times. The V call is TRBV30, the J call TRBJ2-5; TRBD2 agrees at 11 bases. CDR1 and CDR2 (germline): GTSNPN, SVGIG (reference sequence). The CDR3 sequence is 16 residues long. Trimming took 0 bases from V and 3 from J; bases not matched to a gene: 6. In DNA form, the CDR3 reads TGTGCCTGGAGTGTTTTAGTACTAGCGGGGGAAGAGACCCAGTACTTC. Translated, it gives CAWSVLVLAGEETQYF. The whole variable domain, filled in from reference TRBV30 and TRBJ2-5, reads SQTIHQWPATLVQPVGSPLSLECTVEGTSNPNLYWYRQAAGRGLQLLFYSVGIGQISSEVPQNLSASRPQDRQFILSSKKLLLSDSGFYLCAWSVLVLAGEETQYFGPGTRLLVL.

This clonotype was recorded a few times. The CDR3: CASSLQADTQYF. CDR3 nucleotide sequence: TGTGCCAGCAGCTTACAGGCAGATACGCAGTATTTT. The rearrangement uses TRBV11-3 and TRBJ2-3, with unresolved D. Germline V CDR1 and CDR2: SGHNT, YENEEA. The CDR3 is 12 residues long. The V end lost 2 bases, the J end lost 4 bases, and 4 bases lay between the germline ends. Based on the CDR3 plus reference TRBV11-3 and TRBJ2-3, the full variable domain is EAGVVQSPRYKIIEKKQPVAFWCNPISGHNTLYWYLQNLGQGPELLIRYENEEAVDDSQLPKDRFSAERLKGVDSTLKIQPAELGDSAVYLCASSLQADTQYFGPGTRLTVL.

About this clonotype: A much larger clone differs by one base, so this may be a read error. The V gene is TRBV27, the J gene TRBJ2-2; D not certain. CDR1 is MNHEY and CDR2 is SMNVEV in the germline V gene (reference sequence). The CDR3 is made up of 15 amino acids. CDR3 amino acids: CASRMNNAKTGELFF. CDR3 DNA sequence: TGTGCCAGCAGAATGAATAACGCGAAAACCGGGGAGCTGTTTTTT.

This clonotype was observed at least ten times. The rearrangement joins TRBV11-3 to TRBJ2-1; TRBD2 matches at 8 bases. J lost 5 bases, V lost 4 bases, and 7 bases had no gene match. The CDR3 has 15 amino acids. Germline CDR1 SGHNT, CDR2 YENEEA. The CDR3 sequence: CASSSGGDLNNEQFF. The CDR3 DNA reads as TGTGCCAGCAGCTCCGGGGGGGATCTTAACAATGAGCAGTTCTTC.

Within the sample, this clonotype is medium-sized. V usage is TRBV6-5 and J usage is TRBJ1-1; 7 bases align to TRBD1. CDR1 and CDR2 from the germline V gene are MNHEY and SVGAGI. This CDR3 has 15 amino acids. J was trimmed by 5 bases and V by 2 bases; bases with no gene match: 8. DNA for the CDR3: TGTGCCAGCAGTTACAGGACAGGCGTAGGGACTGAAGCTTTCTTT. Translated, it gives CASSYRTGVGTEAFF.

Notes on this clonotype: This may arise from a read error, as a much more abundant clone is one base away. The chain links TRBV5-1 to TRBJ2-7, with D possibly TRBD1 on 5 matching bases. Per the germline V gene, CDR1 is SGHRS and CDR2 is YFSETQ. The V gene lost 6 bases and the J gene lost 3 bases, with 13 bases spanning the gap. The CDR3 extends over 13 amino acids. This chain's CDR3 is CASTRQRSYEQYF. The CDR3 DNA reads as TGCGCCAGCACCCGACAGCGTAGCTACGAGCAGTACTTC.

This chain links TRBV5-1 with TRBJ2-5; D possibly uses TRBD1 or TRBD2 (6 bases each). Germline V gene lookup returns CDR1 SGHRS and CDR2 YFSETQ. Between the trimmed V and J ends, which lost 0 bases and 3 bases, there was a span of 15 bases. CDR3 length equals 16 residues. Here the CDR3 DNA reads TGCGCCAGCAGCTTGGCCCCGGGGGCGGGGAAAGAGACCCAGTACTTC. Residues: CASSLAPGAGKETQYF. Full variable domain (missing parts from reference TRBV5-1 and TRBJ2-5): KAGVTQTPRYLIKTRGQQVTLSCSPISGHRSVSWYQQTPGQGLQFLFEYFSETQRNKGNFPGRFSGRQFSNSRSEMNVSTLELGDSALYLCASSLAPGAGKETQYFGPGTRLLVL.

This clonotype has just a few counts. The chain carries TRBV15 and TRBJ2-6, with 8 nucleotides matching TRBD2. Germline V CDR1 and CDR2: LNHNV, YYDKDF (reference sequence). V was clipped by 2 bases and J by 3 bases; unmatched bases: 15. This CDR3 comprises 20 residues. CDR3 in amino acids: CATSRLQGTRGALGANVLTF. CDR3 sequence (DNA): TGTGCCACCAGCAGACTCCAGGGGACTAGAGGGGCCCTTGGGGCCAACGTCCTGACTTTC.

V usage is TRBV9 and J usage is TRBJ1-1; 7 positions match TRBD1. Trimming removed 4 bases from V and 6 bases from J; junction bases left unmatched: 9. The CDR3 length is 14 residues. CDR1 is SGDLS and CDR2 is YYNGEE in the germline V gene. CDR3 sequence (DNA): TGTGCCAGCAGCACCAGGGGGGCGGGCCCTGAAGCTTTCTTT. This codes for CASSTRGAGPEAFF.

A few counts support this clonotype. The chain uses TRBV4-2 and TRBJ2-3; D is uncertain. Germline V lookup: CDR1 LGHNA, CDR2 YNFKEQ. The CDR3 has 14 amino acids. Trimming removed 0 bases from V and 1 base from J, with 5 bases in between. The CDR3 region is CASSQDFRTDTQYF. The CDR3 DNA is TGTGCCAGCAGCCAAGATTTCCGCACAGATACGCAGTATTTT.

The sample holds many counts of this clonotype. The DNA of the CDR3 is TGTGCCAGCAGTTCCGGGACAGGGAAGCTTACTGAGCAGTTCTTC. It is translated as CASSSGTGKLTEQFF. The chain carries TRBV6-1 and TRBJ2-1; 9 bases align to TRBD1. This CDR3 has 15 residues. The V segment lost 5 bases and the J segment 9 bases; nucleotides outside the gene matches: 11. Germline V gene sequence: CDR1 MNHNS, CDR2 SASEGT.

This clonotype was observed a handful of times. This chain links TRBV7-8 with TRBJ2-1; unclear D gene. The CDR3 loop spans 14 amino acids. V lost 2 bases and J 8 bases, leaving 13 bases between the germline ends. Germline V gene sequence: CDR1 SGHVS, CDR2 FQNEAQ. The CDR3: CASSLRPYTDEQFF. In nucleotides, the CDR3 is TGTGCCAGCAGCTTAAGGCCTTATACGGATGAGCAGTTCTTC.

On this clonotype: A junction boundary mismatches the germline segment, possibly from a read error. The V gene is TRBV5-6, the J gene TRBJ1-6, with 10 nucleotides matching TRBD1. Germline loops: CDR1 SGHDT, CDR2 YYEEEE. The CDR3 covers 16 residues. CDR3 in DNA: TGTGCCACCAGCTCCATTACCGGGACAGGGGTATCACCCCTCCACTTT. This codes for CATSSITGTGVSPLHF.

The chain combines TRBV9 with TRBJ2-5; D not resolved. The CDR3 sequence is 15 residues long. V was clipped by 3 bases and J by 2 bases, with 14 bases between them. Germline CDR1 reads SGDLS; CDR2 reads YYNGEE. CDR3 DNA sequence: TGTGCCAGCAGCGGCGAACAGACAATTCAAGAGACCCAGTACTTC. Its protein is CASSGEQTIQETQYF.

This clonotype was counted at least ten times. This chain joins TRBV18 and TRBJ1-4; D remains unclear. Trimming removed 2 bases at V and 3 bases at J, with 16 bases between. Germline-derived CDR1 and CDR2 are KGHSH and LQKENI. This CDR3 contains 17 residues. The CDR3 reads CASSPLGMTLANEKLFF. The CDR3 nucleotides read TGTGCCAGCTCACCATTGGGAATGACCCTGGCTAATGAAAAACTGTTTTTT.